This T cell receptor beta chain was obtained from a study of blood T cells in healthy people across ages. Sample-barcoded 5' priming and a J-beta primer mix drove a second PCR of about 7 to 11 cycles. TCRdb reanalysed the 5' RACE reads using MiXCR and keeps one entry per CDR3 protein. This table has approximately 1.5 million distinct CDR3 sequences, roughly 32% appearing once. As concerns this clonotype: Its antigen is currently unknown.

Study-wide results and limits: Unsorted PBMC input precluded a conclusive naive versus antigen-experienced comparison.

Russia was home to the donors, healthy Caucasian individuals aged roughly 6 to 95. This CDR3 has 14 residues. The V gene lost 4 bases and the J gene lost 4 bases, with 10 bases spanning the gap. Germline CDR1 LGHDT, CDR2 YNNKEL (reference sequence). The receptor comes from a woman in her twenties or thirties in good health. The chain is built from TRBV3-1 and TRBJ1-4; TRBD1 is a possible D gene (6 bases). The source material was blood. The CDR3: CASSLQGYNEKLFF. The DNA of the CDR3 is TGTGCCAGCAGCCTACAGGGATATAATGAAAAACTGTTTTTT.